The clone carrying this TCR beta chain was picked up a small number of times. Profiled with immunoSEQ multiplex PCR; TCRdb holds only in-frame clones, not every one. In the table there are approximately 140,000 clones, 87% of which are singletons. The data are from a study of blood T cell repertoires in COVID-19. Trimming removed 9 bases from V and 3 bases from J; junction bases left unmatched: 5. In germline, CDR1 is KGHDR, CDR2 SFDVKD. The CDR3 is made up of 13 amino acids. Material: PBMCs or T cells enriched from blood (not recorded which). The source of this sequence is a woman aged 40 to 55 who had been exposed to COVID-19. V usage is TRBV24-1 and J usage is TRBJ2-3; 7 bases are shared with TRBD1. CDR3 nucleotide sequence: TGTGCCACCCGCGGCAGGGGGACAGATACGCAGTATTTT. It yields the protein CATRGRGTDTQYF.